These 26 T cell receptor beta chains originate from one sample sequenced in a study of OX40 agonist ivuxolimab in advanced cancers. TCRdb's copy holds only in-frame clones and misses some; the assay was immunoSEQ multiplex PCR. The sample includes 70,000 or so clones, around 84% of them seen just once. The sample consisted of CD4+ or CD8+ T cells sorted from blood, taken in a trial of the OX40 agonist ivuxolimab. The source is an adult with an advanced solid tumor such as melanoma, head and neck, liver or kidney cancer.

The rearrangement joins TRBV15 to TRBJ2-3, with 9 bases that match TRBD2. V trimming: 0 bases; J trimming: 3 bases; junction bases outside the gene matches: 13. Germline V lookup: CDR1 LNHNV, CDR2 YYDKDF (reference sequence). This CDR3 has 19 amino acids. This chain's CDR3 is CATSRDHRQSGRRTDTQYF. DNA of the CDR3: TGTGCCACCAGCAGAGATCACCGACAAAGCGGGAGGCGGACAGATACGCAGTATTTT.

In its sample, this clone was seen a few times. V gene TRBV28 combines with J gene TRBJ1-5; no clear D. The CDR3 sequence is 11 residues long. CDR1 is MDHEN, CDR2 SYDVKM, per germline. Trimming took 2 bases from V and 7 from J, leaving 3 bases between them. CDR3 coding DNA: TGTGCCAGCAGTTTAGACCAGCCCCAGCATTTT. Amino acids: CASSLDQPQHF.

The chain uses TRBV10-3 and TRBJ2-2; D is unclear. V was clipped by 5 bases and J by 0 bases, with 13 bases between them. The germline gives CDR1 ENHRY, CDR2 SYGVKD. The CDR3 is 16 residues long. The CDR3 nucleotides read TGTGCCATCAGTTTTTCTGACGGCGCGAACACCGGGGAGCTGTTTTTT. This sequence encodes CAISFSDGANTGELFF.

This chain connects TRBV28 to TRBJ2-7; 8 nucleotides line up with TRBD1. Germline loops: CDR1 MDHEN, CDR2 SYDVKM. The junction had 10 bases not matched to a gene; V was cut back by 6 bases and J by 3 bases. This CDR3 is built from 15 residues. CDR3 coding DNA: TGTGCCAGCAGGAGACAGGGGTTTCTTTTCTACGAGCAGTACTTC. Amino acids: CASRRQGFLFYEQYF.

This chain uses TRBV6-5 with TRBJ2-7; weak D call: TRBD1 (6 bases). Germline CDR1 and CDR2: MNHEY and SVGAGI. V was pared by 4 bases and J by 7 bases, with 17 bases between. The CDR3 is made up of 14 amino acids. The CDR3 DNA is TGTGCCAGCAGTTCGACAGGTCCCCCTTGGGAGCAGTACTTC. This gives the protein CASSSTGPPWEQYF.

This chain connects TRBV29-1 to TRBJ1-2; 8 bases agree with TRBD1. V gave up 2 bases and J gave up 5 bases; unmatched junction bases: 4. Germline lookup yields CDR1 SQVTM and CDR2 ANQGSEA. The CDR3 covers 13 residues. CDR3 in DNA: TGCAGCGTTGAATTGACAGGGGCGTATGGCTACACCTTC. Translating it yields CSVELTGAYGYTF.

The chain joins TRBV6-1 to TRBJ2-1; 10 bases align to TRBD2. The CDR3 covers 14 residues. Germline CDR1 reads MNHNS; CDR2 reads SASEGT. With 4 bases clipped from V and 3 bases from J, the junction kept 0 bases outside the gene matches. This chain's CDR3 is CASSGTSGYNEQFF. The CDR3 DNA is TGTGCCAGCAGTGGGACTAGCGGCTACAATGAGCAGTTCTTC.

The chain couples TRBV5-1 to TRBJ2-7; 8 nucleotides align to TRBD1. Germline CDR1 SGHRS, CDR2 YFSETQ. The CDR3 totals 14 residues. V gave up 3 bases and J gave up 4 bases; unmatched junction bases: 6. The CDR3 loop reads CASSSGTGIYEQYF. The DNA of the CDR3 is TGCGCCAGCAGCTCCGGGACAGGAATTTACGAGCAGTACTTC.

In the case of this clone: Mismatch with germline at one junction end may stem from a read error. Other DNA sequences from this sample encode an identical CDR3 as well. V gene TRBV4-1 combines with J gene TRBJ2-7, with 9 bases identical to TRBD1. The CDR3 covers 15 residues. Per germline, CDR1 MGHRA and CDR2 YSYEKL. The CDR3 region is CASSQEGTGPREQYF. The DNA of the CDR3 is TGCGCCAGCAGTCAAGAAGGGACAGGGCCCCGGGAGCAGTACTTC.

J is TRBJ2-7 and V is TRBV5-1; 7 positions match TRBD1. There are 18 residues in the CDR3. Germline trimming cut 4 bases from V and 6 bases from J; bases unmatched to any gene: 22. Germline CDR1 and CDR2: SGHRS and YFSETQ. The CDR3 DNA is TGCGCCAGCAGCACCGTGAAGGGGGCAGGGCCGCTGGAGGCCGAGCAGTACTTC. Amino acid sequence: CASSTVKGAGPLEAEQYF. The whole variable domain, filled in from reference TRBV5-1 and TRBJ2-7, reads KAGVTQTPRYLIKTRGQQVTLSCSPISGHRSVSWYQQTPGQGLQFLFEYFSETQRNKGNFPGRFSGRQFSNSRSEMNVSTLELGDSALYLCASSTVKGAGPLEAEQYFGPGTRLTVT.

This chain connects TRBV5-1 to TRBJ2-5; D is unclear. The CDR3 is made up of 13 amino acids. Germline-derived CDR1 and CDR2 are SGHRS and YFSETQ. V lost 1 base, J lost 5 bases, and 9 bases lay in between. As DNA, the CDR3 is TGCGCCAGCAGCTTGAAAAGTTCGGAGACCCAGTACTTC. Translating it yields CASSLKSSETQYF. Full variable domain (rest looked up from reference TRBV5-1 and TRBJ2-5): KAGVTQTPRYLIKTRGQQVTLSCSPISGHRSVSWYQQTPGQGLQFLFEYFSETQRNKGNFPGRFSGRQFSNSRSEMNVSTLELGDSALYLCASSLKSSETQYFGPGTRLLVL.

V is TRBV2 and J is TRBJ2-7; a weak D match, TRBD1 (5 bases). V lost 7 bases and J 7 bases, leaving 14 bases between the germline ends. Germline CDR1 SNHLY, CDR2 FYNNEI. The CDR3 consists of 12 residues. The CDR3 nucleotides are TGTGCCAGCAACCAGGGTGTCCGGGAGCAGTACTTC. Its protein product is CASNQGVREQYF.

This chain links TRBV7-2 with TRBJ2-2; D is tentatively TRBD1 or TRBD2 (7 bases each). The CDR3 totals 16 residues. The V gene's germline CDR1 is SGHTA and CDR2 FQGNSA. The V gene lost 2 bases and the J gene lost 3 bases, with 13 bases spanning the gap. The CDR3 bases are TGTGCCAGCAGCTTATGGGCAGGGGGGGACACCGGGGAGCTGTTTTTT. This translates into CASSLWAGGDTGELFF.

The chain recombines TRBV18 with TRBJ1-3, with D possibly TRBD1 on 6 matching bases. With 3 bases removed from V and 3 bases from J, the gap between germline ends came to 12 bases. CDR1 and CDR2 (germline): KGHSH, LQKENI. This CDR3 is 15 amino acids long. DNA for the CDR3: TGTGCCAGCTCACCTGAATCAGGGGATGGAAACACCATATATTTT. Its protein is CASSPESGDGNTIYF.

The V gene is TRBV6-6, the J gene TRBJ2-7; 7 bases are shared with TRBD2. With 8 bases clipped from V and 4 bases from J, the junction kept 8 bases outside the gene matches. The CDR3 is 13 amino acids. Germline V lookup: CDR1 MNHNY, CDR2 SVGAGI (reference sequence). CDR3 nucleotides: TGTGCCAGCGAAAAGGACGGGGGGTACGAGCAGTACTTC. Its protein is CASEKDGGYEQYF.

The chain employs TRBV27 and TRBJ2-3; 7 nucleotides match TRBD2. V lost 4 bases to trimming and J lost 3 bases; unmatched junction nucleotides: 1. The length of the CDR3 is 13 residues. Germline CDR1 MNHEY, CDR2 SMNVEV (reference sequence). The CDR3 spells CASSWGGTDTQYF. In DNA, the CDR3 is TGTGCCAGCAGTTGGGGGGGGACAGATACGCAGTATTTT.

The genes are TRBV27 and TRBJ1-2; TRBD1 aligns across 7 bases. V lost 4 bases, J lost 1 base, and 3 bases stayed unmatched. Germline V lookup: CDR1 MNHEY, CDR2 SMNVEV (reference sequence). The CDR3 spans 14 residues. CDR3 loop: CASSSTGFNYGYTF. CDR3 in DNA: TGTGCCAGCAGTTCGACAGGGTTTAACTATGGCTACACCTTC.

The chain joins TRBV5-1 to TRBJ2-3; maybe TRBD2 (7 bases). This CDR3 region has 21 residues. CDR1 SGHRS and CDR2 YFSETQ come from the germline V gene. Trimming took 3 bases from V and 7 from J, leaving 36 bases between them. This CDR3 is CASSSPRGAVYGAGLGNTQYF. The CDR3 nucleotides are TGCGCCAGCAGCTCCCCTCGGGGGGCTGTATACGGAGCGGGACTCGGGAATACGCAGTATTTT. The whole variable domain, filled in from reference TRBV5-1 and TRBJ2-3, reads KAGVTQTPRYLIKTRGQQVTLSCSPISGHRSVSWYQQTPGQGLQFLFEYFSETQRNKGNFPGRFSGRQFSNSRSEMNVSTLELGDSALYLCASSSPRGAVYGAGLGNTQYFGPGTRLTVL.

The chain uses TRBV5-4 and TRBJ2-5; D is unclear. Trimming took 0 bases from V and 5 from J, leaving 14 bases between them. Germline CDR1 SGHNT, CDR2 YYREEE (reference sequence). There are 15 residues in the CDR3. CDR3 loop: CASSLVSLVGETQYF. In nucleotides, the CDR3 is TGTGCCAGCAGCTTGGTTAGCTTAGTCGGGGAGACCCAGTACTTC.

In DNA, the CDR3 is TGTGCCAGCAGGAAAACAGGGACCCAGTACTTC. Encoded protein: CASRKTGTQYF. V is TRBV2 and J is TRBJ2-5, with a tentative D call TRBD1 (5 bases). CDR3 size: 11 residues. Germline CDR1 SNHLY, CDR2 FYNNEI. Between the trimmed V and J ends, which lost 6 bases and 7 bases, there was a span of 9 bases.

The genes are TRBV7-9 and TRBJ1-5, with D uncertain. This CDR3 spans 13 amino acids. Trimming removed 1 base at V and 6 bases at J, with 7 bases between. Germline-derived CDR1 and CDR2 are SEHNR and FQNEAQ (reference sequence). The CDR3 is CASSLGAFQPQHF. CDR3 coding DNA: TGTGCCAGCAGCTTAGGTGCGTTTCAGCCCCAGCATTTT.

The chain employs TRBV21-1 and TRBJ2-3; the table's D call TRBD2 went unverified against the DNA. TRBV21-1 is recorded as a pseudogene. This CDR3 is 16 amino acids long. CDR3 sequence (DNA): TGTGCCAGCAGCCCACGGACTAGCGGGAGCACAGATACGCAGTATTTT. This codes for CASSPRTSGSTDTQYF.

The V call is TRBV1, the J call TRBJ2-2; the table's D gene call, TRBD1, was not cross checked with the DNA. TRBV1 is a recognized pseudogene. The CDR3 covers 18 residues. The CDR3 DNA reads TGCACCAGCAGCCAAGCATCGACAGGGAGTATTAGCACCGGGGAGCTGTTTTTT. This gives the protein CTSSQASTGSISTGELFF.

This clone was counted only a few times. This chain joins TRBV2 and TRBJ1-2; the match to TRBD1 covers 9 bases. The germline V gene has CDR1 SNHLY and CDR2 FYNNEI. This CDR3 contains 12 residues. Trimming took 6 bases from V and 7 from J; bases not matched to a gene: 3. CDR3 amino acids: CASSLGQGGYTF. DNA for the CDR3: TGTGCCAGCAGCCTGGGACAGGGTGGCTACACCTTC.

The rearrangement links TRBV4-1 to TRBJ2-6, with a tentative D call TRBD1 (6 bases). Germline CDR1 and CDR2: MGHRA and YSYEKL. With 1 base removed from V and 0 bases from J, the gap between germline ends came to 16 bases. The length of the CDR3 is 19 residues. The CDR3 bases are TGCGCCAGCAGCCAAGTAGGACAGCTCACTTCCTCTGGGGCCAACGTCCTGACTTTC. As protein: CASSQVGQLTSSGANVLTF.

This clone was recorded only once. CDR3: CASRSQPDRASNQPQHF. As DNA, the CDR3 is TGTGCCAGCAGAAGCCAGCCGGACAGGGCAAGCAATCAGCCCCAGCATTTT. The chain couples TRBV27 to TRBJ1-5; TRBD1 agrees at 8 bases. With 6 bases clipped from V and 1 base from J, the junction kept 11 bases outside the gene matches. The CDR3 consists of 17 residues. CDR1 is MNHEY, CDR2 SMNVEV, per germline (reference sequence).